This TCR beta chain stems from a study of monozygotic twins with inflammatory bowel disease. Whole-study results and caveats: Concordant and discordant twins showed no difference in repertoire similarity, possibly from limited power.

Germline V gene sequence: CDR1 MNHEY, CDR2 SMNVEV (reference sequence). The CDR3 is 14 amino acids. Comment on this clonotype: Its antigen is as yet unknown.

TCRdb re-analyzed the 5' RACE reads; it lists each CDR3 protein once, without DNA. This sample's table reports around 140,000 distinct CDR3 sequences. The rearrangement joins TRBV27 to TRBJ2-3; TCRdb's D gene call, TRBD1, goes unchecked for lack of DNA. The sequenced sample was blood. This sequence originates from a human donor with ulcerative colitis or Crohn's disease, or a healthy co-twin of an affected twin (not recorded which). CDR3 loop: CASSLGQAKDTQYF.